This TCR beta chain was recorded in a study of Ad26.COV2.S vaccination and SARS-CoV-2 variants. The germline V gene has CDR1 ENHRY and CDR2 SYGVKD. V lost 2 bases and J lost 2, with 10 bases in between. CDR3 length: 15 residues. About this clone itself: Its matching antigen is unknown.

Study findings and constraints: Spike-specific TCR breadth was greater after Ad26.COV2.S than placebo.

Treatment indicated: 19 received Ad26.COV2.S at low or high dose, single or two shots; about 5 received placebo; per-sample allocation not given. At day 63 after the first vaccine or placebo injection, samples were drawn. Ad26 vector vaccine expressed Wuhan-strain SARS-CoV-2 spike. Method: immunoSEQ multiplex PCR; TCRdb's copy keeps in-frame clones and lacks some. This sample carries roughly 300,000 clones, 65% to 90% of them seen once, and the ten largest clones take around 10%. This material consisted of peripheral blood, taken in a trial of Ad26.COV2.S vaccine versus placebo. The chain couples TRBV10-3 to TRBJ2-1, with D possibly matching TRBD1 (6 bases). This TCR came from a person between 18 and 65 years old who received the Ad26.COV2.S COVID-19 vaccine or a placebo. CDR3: CAISERDTPYNEQFF. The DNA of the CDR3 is TGTGCCATCAGTGAGAGGGACACCCCCTACAATGAGCAGTTCTTC.